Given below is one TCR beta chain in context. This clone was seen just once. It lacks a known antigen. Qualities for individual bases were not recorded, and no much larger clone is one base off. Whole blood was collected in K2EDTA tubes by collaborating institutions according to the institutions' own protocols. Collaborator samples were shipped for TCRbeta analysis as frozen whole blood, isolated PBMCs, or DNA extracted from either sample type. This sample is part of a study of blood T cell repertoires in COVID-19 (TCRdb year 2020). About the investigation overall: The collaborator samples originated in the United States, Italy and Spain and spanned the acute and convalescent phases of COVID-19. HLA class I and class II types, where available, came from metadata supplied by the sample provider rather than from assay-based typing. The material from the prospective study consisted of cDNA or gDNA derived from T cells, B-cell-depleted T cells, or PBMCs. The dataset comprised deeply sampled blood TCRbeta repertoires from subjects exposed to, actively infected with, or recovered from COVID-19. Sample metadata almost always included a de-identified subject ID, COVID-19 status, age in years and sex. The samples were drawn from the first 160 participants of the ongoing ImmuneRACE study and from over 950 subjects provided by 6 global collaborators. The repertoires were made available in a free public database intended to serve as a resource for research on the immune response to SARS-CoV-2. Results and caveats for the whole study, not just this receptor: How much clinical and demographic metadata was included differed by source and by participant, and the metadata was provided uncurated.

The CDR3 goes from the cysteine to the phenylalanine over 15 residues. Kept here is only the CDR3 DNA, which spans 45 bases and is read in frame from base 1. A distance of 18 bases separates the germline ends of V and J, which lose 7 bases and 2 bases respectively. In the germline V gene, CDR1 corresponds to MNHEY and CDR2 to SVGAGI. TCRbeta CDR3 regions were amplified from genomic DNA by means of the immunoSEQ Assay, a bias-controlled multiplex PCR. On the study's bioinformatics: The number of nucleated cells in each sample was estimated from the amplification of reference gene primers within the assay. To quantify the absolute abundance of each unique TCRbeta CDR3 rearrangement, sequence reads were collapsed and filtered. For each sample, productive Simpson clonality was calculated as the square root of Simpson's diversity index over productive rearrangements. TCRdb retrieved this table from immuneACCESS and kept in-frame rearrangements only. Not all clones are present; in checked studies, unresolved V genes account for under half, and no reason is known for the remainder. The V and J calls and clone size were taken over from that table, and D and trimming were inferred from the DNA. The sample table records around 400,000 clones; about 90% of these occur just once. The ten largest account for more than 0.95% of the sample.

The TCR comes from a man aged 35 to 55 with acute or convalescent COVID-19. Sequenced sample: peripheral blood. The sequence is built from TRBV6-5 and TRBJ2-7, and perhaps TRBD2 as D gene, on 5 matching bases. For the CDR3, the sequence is CASTAGNSATYEQYF. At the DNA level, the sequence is TGTGCCAGCACCGCCGGAAATAGCGCGACCTACGAGCAGTACTTC.